What follows are 22 T cell receptor beta chains derived from one specimen sequenced in a study of T cells in Graves' hyperthyroidism and ophthalmopathy (dated by TCRdb to about 2019). The library was obtained by multiplex PCR. TCRdb records Illumina HiSeq 2000 as the sequencer. Amplification of TCR beta CDR3 regions was carried out from RNA transcripts. For the first round of RT-PCR on the TCR CDR3, the HTBI primer set was used together with the Qiagen OneStep RT-PCR kit. The raw public data were reprocessed by TCRdb itself: fastp quality trimming at Q25, MiXCR clonotype calling, in-frame beta chains only. Entries that share a CDR3 protein sequence are merged under the most common genes and DNA. A total of 90,000 to 120,000 distinct CDR3 sequences appear in this sample, 15% to 20% of them only once. The leading ten clones occupy 35% to 50% of the sample. The sample consisted of blood. These receptors were collected from a woman in her forties or fifties with Graves' hyperthyroidism.

This clonotype has a count of ten or more. V and J are TRBV12-3 or TRBV12-4 and TRBJ1-4; D is possibly TRBD1 (6 bases). The ends were cut back, 6 bases at V and 8 bases at J, with 19 bases in the middle. CDR3 length equals 15 residues. This CDR3 reads CASSPGGGTPEKLFF. For the CDR3, the DNA is TGTGCCAGCAGCCCCGGGGGCGGGACGCCCGAAAAACTGTTTTTT.

Concerning this clonotype itself: A read error may produce the germline difference seen at one junction end. Here the CDR3 reads CATSDPATYEQYF. The CDR3 DNA reads as TGTGCCACCAGTGACCCGGCGACCTACGAGCAGTACTTC. J is TRBJ2-7 and V is TRBV6-1; no definite D call. The germline V gene encodes CDR1 MNHNS and CDR2 SASEGT. CDR3 length: 13 amino acids.

This clonotype occurred many times. The chain is built from TRBV11-2 and TRBJ2-3; tentative D call: TRBD2 (6 bases). The germline CDR1 and CDR2 sequences are SGHAT and FQNNGV. Deletions cut 2 bases from V and 5 bases from J, with 11 bases between. CDR3 length equals 14 residues. The CDR3 region has the DNA TGTGCCAGCAGCTTACGGGGGTTTCAAGATACGCAGTATTTT. Encoded protein: CASSLRGFQDTQYF.

The chain couples TRBV28 to TRBJ2-7; 7 bases are shared with TRBD1. This CDR3 region has 14 residues. Germline V CDR1 and CDR2: MDHEN, SYDVKM. With 5 bases clipped from V and 6 bases from J, the junction kept 10 bases outside the gene matches. DNA for the CDR3: TGTGCCAGCAGTGAACAGGGGATAGGGGGCGAGCAGTACTTC. It translates to CASSEQGIGGEQYF.

This clonotype has a count of ten or more. The rearrangement links TRBV3-1 to TRBJ1-5, with D possibly being TRBD1 (5 bases). Germline CDR1 and CDR2: LGHDT and YNNKEL (reference sequence). The ends were cut back, 3 bases at V and 1 base at J, with 7 bases in the middle. The CDR3 runs to 14 residues. The CDR3 DNA sequence: TGTGCCAGCAGCCAGGGGCACAGCAATCAGCCCCAGCATTTT. Amino acid sequence: CASSQGHSNQPQHF.

Many counts were recorded for this clonotype. The V and J genes are TRBV27 and TRBJ2-1; D gene uncertain. V was pared by 5 bases and J by 2 bases, with 10 bases between. The CDR3 is 14 amino acids. CDR1 and CDR2 from the germline V gene are MNHEY and SMNVEV (reference sequence). The CDR3 DNA is TGTGCCAGCAGTGTGTGGGGTACCTACAATGAGCAGTTCTTC. This encodes CASSVWGTYNEQFF.

This clonotype has a count of ten or more. J is TRBJ1-1 and V is TRBV20-1; no reliable D call. This CDR3 contains 12 residues. Germline loops: CDR1 DFQATT, CDR2 SNEGSKA (reference sequence). V was clipped by 4 bases and J by 3 bases, with 9 bases between them. As DNA, the CDR3 is TGCAGTGCTACAAACAAAGACACTGAAGCTTTCTTT. It translates to CSATNKDTEAFF.

This clonotype was found many times. V gene TRBV6-2 or TRBV6-3 combines with J gene TRBJ1-1, with 7 bases aligning to TRBD1. The germline CDR1 and CDR2 sequences are MNHEY and SVGEGT. After removal of 0 bases from V and 1 base from J, the junction contained 5 bases not matched to a gene. The CDR3 runs to 16 residues. The CDR3 sequence: CASSYSYKGANTEAFF. For the CDR3, the DNA is TGTGCCAGCAGTTACTCGTATAAGGGGGCGAACACTGAAGCTTTCTTT.

This clonotype was recorded at least ten times. The V gene is TRBV3-1, the J gene TRBJ1-1; a possible D gene is TRBD1 (5 bases). The CDR3 extends over 14 amino acids. Germline-derived CDR1 and CDR2 are LGHDT and YNNKEL (reference sequence). V gave up 1 base and J gave up 6 bases, with 12 bases separating them. DNA for the CDR3: TGTGCCAGCAGCCAAGGTACCAGGGCTGCTGAAGCTTTCTTT. Its protein product is CASSQGTRAAEAFF.

This clonotype was found many times. This chain links TRBV29-1 with TRBJ2-3; D perhaps matches TRBD1 (5 bases). Per germline, CDR1 SQVTM and CDR2 ANQGSEA. The V and J ends lost 7 bases and 0 bases respectively, with 17 bases between them. The CDR3 runs to 15 residues. The CDR3 DNA reads as TGCAGCGCCTATGGGGCAGGAGACAGCACAGATACGCAGTATTTT. Translated, it gives CSAYGAGDSTDTQYF.

This clonotype appeared many times. The chain combines TRBV20-1 with TRBJ1-1, with TRBD1 matching over 9 bases. This CDR3 region has 12 residues. Germline CDR1 reads DFQATT; CDR2 reads SNEGSKA (reference sequence). Germline trimming cut 5 bases from V and 7 bases from J; bases unmatched to any gene: 5. The CDR3 is CSARTGAIEAFF. CDR3 DNA: TGCAGTGCTCGGACAGGGGCCATTGAAGCTTTCTTT.

This clonotype appeared many times. The rearrangement links TRBV5-1 to TRBJ2-5; a weak D match, TRBD2 (6 bases). V lost 0 bases and J lost 1, with 10 bases in between. The germline V gene encodes CDR1 SGHRS and CDR2 YFSETQ. The length of the CDR3 is 15 residues. The chain's CDR3 is CASSLAAGFQETQYF. The CDR3 DNA sequence: TGCGCCAGCAGCTTGGCAGCGGGTTTCCAAGAGACCCAGTACTTC. The full variable domain, completed using reference TRBV5-1 and TRBJ2-5, is KAGVTQTPRYLIKTRGQQVTLSCSPISGHRSVSWYQQTPGQGLQFLFEYFSETQRNKGNFPGRFSGRQFSNSRSEMNVSTLELGDSALYLCASSLAAGFQETQYFGPGTRLLVL.

This clonotype came up many times. The genes are TRBV6-1 and TRBJ2-7; D call uncertain. The V gene lost 2 bases and the J gene lost 7 bases, with 12 bases spanning the gap. This CDR3 contains 13 residues. Germline V CDR1 and CDR2: MNHNS, SASEGT. CDR3: CASSESEIGEQYF. For the CDR3, the DNA is TGTGCCAGCAGTGAATCGGAGATTGGGGAGCAGTACTTC.

This clonotype appeared many times. The chain recombines TRBV7-9 with TRBJ1-6; D perhaps matches TRBD1 (6 bases). The CDR3 contains 13 residues. Trimming took off 8 bases at V and 6 bases at J, with 11 bases between the two ends. From germline, CDR1 is SEHNR and CDR2 FQNEAQ (reference sequence). This chain's CDR3 is CASGRGLNSPLHF. The DNA for the CDR3 is TGTGCCAGCGGACGGGGGCTTAATTCACCCCTCCACTTT.

This clonotype was seen ten or more times. V gene TRBV20-1 combines with J gene TRBJ1-2; no reliable D call. The CDR3 is 14 residues long. Deletions cut 5 bases from V and 2 bases from J, with 15 bases between. Per the germline V gene, CDR1 is DFQATT and CDR2 is SNEGSKA (reference sequence). CDR3 protein: CSAPPGPWNYGYTF. The CDR3 coding sequence is TGCAGTGCTCCGCCTGGGCCTTGGAACTATGGCTACACCTTC.

This clonotype was recorded at least ten times. The chain carries TRBV10-2 and TRBJ1-1; 8 bases fit TRBD1. Trimming at V came to 6 bases and at J to 4 bases, leaving 1 base not matched to a gene. The CDR3 covers 12 residues. Per the germline V gene, CDR1 is WSHSY and CDR2 is SAAADI. CDR3 protein: CASSDRGTEAFF. The CDR3, as DNA: TGCGCCAGCAGCGACAGGGGCACTGAAGCTTTCTTT.

This clonotype occurred many times. V and J are TRBV7-9 and TRBJ2-7, with a tentative D call TRBD2 (5 bases). V lost 1 base, J lost 7 bases, and 8 bases lay in between. CDR3 length equals 12 residues. CDR1 is SEHNR and CDR2 is FQNEAQ in the germline V gene (reference sequence). The CDR3 loop reads CASSLDRGEQYV. The CDR3 coding sequence is TGTGCCAGCAGCTTAGATCGCGGGGAGCAGTACGTC.

There are many counts of this clonotype. The CDR3, as DNA: TGTGCCTGGCAACGATCGGAGACCCAGTACTTC. Translated: CAWQRSETQYF. This sequence joins TRBV30 and TRBJ2-5, with unresolved D. The CDR3 has 11 residues. Germline V gene data show CDR1 as GTSNPN and CDR2 as SVGIG (reference sequence). V lost 5 bases, J lost 5 bases, and 9 bases lay in between. The full variable domain, completed using reference TRBV30 and TRBJ2-5, is SQTIHQWPATLVQPVGSPLSLECTVEGTSNPNLYWYRQAAGRGLQLLFYSVGIGQISSEVPQNLSASRPQDRQFILSSKKLLLSDSGFYLCAWQRSETQYFGPGTRLLVL.

This clonotype was counted ten times or more. V usage is TRBV29-1 and J usage is TRBJ2-3; 8 bases line up with TRBD2. V was pared by 4 bases and J by 6 bases, with 9 bases of the junction left unmatched. This CDR3 spans 14 amino acids. Per germline, CDR1 SQVTM and CDR2 ANQGSEA. CDR3 amino acids: CSVGLAGTRDTQYF. The CDR3 nucleotides are TGCAGCGTTGGGCTAGCGGGTACACGGGATACGCAGTATTTT.

This rearrangement joins TRBV20-1 to TRBJ1-6; possibly TRBD1 for D (6 bases). V lost 6 bases and J lost 12, with 21 bases in between. Germline CDR1 reads DFQATT; CDR2 reads SNEGSKA (reference sequence). CDR3 length: 14 residues. The CDR3 DNA is TGCAGTGCGAAGAAGCCGGGGGCGCAGGGACCCCTCCACTTT. Protein: CSAKKPGAQGPLHF.

This clonotype was recorded many times. The genes are TRBV5-1 and TRBJ1-1, with 7 bases that match TRBD1. Losses at the gene ends were 4 bases for V and 3 bases for J; bases not matched to a gene: 6. In germline, CDR1 is SGHRS, CDR2 YFSETQ. There are 14 residues in the CDR3. The DNA of the CDR3 is TGCGCCAGCAGCGGGGGACAGATAGACACTGAAGCTTTCTTT. Residues: CASSGGQIDTEAFF.

V usage is TRBV2 and J usage is TRBJ2-1; 10 bases align to TRBD2. Germline V lookup: CDR1 SNHLY, CDR2 FYNNEI. This CDR3 comprises 16 residues. With V trimmed by 9 bases and J by 9 bases, 17 bases remained unmatched. For the CDR3, the DNA is TGTGCCAGTTCCCCCGGGGTAGCGGGAGGAACGGGTGAGCAGTTCTTC. This codes for CASSPGVAGGTGEQFF.